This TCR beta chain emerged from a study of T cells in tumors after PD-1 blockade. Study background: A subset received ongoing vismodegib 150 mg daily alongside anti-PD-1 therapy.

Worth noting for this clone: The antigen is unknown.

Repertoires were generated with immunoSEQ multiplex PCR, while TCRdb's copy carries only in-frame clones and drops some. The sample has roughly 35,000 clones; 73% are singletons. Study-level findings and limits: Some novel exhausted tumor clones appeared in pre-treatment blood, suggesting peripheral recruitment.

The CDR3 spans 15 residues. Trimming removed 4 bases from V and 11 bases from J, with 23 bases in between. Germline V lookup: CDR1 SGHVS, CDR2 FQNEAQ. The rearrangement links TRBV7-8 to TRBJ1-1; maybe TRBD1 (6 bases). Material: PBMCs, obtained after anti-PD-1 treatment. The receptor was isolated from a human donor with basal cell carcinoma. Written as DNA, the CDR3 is TGTGCCAGCAGCTCGTCTCAGGGACAACAGGTAGAGGCTTTCTTT. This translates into CASSSSQGQQVEAFF.